These 24 T cell receptor gamma chains were all obtained from the same sample, sequenced in a study of γδ T cells in repeated Plasmodium falciparum infection. TCRdb applied CATT to the multiplex PCR reads for clone calling. Of roughly 13,000 gamma-chain clones in the sample, 1.6% are singletons; the top ten hold 28%. Bulk repertoires came from Vgamma9/Vdelta2+ or Vdelta2-negative gammadelta T cells flow-sorted from PBMC. The sequenced material came from gamma-delta T cells from blood. The receptors shown here come from a pool of human donors (malaria-infected and uninfected, not separated).

Comments on this clone: This probably arose from a read error, given a far larger clone one base away. The limits of the CDR3 on the DNA are not certain, so only TCRdb's listed CDR3 is given. The sample carries other DNA sequences with the same CDR3. The V gene is TRGV2; the J gene was not called. Germline V gene lookup returns CDR1 EGSNGY and CDR2 YDSYNSKV. The CDR3 region is 32 residues in length, termini included. CDR3: CATWDGPIGIRNSLAVEQHWLSQVSIGRIQHF.

This clone appeared a few times. This DNA's translation and the protein TCRdb lists, from a much larger clone, do not match at residue 5, likely due to a read error; the protein shown is translated from the DNA. V is TRGV2 and J is TRGJP2. Germline V CDR1 and CDR2: EGSNGY, YDSYNSKV. The CDR3 sequence is 18 residues long. CDR3: CATWGGLGINSSDWIKTF. The CDR3 coding sequence is TGTGCCACCTGGGGCGGGCTCGGAATAAATAGTAGTGATTGGATCAAGACGTTT.

This clone was detected many times. The chain combines TRGV5 with TRGJ1 or TRGJ2. The germline V gene has CDR1 VINAFY and CDR2 YDVSNSKD. The CDR3 consists of 16 residues. Germline trimming cut 1 base from V and 0 bases from J; bases unmatched to any gene: 9. In nucleotides, the CDR3 is TGTGCCACCTGGGACAGCCAGAAATCGAATTATTATAAGAAACTCTTT. This translates into CATWDSQKSNYYKKLF.

This clone was seen many times. A far larger clone is off by one base, so a read error is likely. Within the sample, other DNA sequences also encode this same CDR3. The rearrangement uses TRGV9 and TRGJ1 or TRGJ2. The germline V gene encodes CDR1 GITISATS and CDR2 ISYDGTV (reference sequence). The CDR3 covers 17 residues. V dropped 1 base and J dropped 1; count of bases not matched to a gene: 13. The CDR3 sequence: CALWEVLGIGNYYKKLF. CDR3 nucleotide sequence: TGTGCCTTGTGGGAGGTACTTGGGATAGGAAATTATTATAAGAAACTCTTT.

This clone was counted ten times or more. TCRdb's protein, taken from a much larger clone, differs from this DNA's translation at residue 10, likely owing to a read error; the protein displayed comes from the DNA. J is TRGJP1 and V is TRGV4. Matching the DNA end better, TRGJP makes the J call doubtful. This CDR3 contains 11 residues. The germline CDR1 and CDR2 sequences are EGSTGY and YDSYTSSV. The CDR3 region has the DNA TGTGCCACCTGGGACGGTTGGTTCAAGGTATTT. Amino acid sequence: CATWDGWFKVF.

Remarks on this clone: Since a far larger clone is one base different, this is likely a read error. Other DNA sequences in the same sample also yield this CDR3. The J gene was not called, though the V gene is TRGV9. Germline-derived CDR1 and CDR2 are GITISATS and ISYDGTV (reference sequence). The length of the CDR3 is 9 residues. CDR3 sequence reads: CALWEGKLF. CDR3 nucleotide sequence: TGTGCCTTGTGGGAAGGAAAACTCTTT.

This clone is labeled medium-sized. The chain combines TRGV9 with TRGJ1 or TRGJ2. The germline V gene encodes CDR1 GITISATS and CDR2 ISYDGTV (reference sequence). There are 16 residues in the CDR3. The junction had 13 bases not matched to a gene; V was cut back by 0 bases and J by 5 bases. CDR3 sequence: CALWEVLPHFDYKKLF. DNA for the CDR3: TGTGCCTTGTGGGAGGTGCTCCCCCATTTCGATTATAAGAAACTCTTT.

By share, this clone counts as medium-sized (0.01 to 0.1%). A much larger clone lies a single base off, so this may be a read error. Distinct nucleotide sequences in the sample also encode this CDR3. The chain couples TRGV9 to TRGJ1 or TRGJ2. The germline CDR1 and CDR2 sequences are GITISATS and ISYDGTV (reference sequence). V was pared by 1 base and J by 1 base, with 1 base of the junction left unmatched. There are 13 residues in the CDR3. DNA for the CDR3: TGTGCCTTGTGGGAGGTTAATTATTATAAGAAACTCTTT. The encoded protein is CALWEVNYYKKLF.

This clone has at least ten counts. The mismatch at residue 5 between this DNA's translation and the TCRdb protein of a much larger clone likely reflects a read error; the protein shown is translated from the DNA. The chain uses TRGV9 and TRGJP. TCRdb leaves out the J gene; it was filled in here by matching the DNA to germline. The germline CDR1 and CDR2 sequences are GITISATS and ISYDGTV (reference sequence). The V gene end was trimmed by 5 bases and the J gene end by 6 bases; junction bases not matched to a gene: 10. CDR3 length: 17 residues. CDR3 nucleotide sequence: TGTGCCTTGTGGGGGGACGAACCAGAGTTGGGCAAAAAAATCAAGGTATTT. Its protein is CALWGDEPELGKKIKVF.

The sample holds many counts of this clone. A far larger clone is off by one base, so a read error is likely. This same CDR3 is encoded by further DNA sequences in the sample. This chain joins TRGV9 and TRGJ1 or TRGJ2. Because TCRdb records no J gene, it was assigned here through a match of the DNA to germline. The CDR3 is 13 amino acids. Germline values: CDR1 GITISATS, CDR2 ISYDGTV (reference sequence). The CDR3 bases are TGTGCCCTGTGGGAGGTGCTGGGGTATAAGAAACTCTTT. Its translation is CALWEVLGYKKLF.

Concerning this clone: This DNA translates differently at residue 10 from the TCRdb protein, which is that of a much larger clone; a read error is likely, and the protein shown is the DNA's own translation. The chain couples TRGV9 to TRGJP2. The J gene, missing from TCRdb, was assigned here through DNA to germline matching. The CDR3 length is 15 residues. Trimming cost V 2 bases and J 10 bases; bases outside gene matches: 13. Germline V gene lookup returns CDR1 GITISATS and CDR2 ISYDGTV (reference sequence). In DNA, the CDR3 is TGTGCCTTGTGGGAGGAAAAACGTAATGGTTGGATCAAGACGTTT. It codes for CALWEEKRNGWIKTF.

In this sample, this clone turned up a few times. TCRdb attributes to this sequence the protein of a much larger clone, which differs from the DNA translation at residue 14; a read error is likely, and the protein displayed is translated from the DNA. J gene calling gave no result, while the V gene is TRGV9. This CDR3 region has 16 residues. Germline-derived CDR1 and CDR2 are GITISATS and ISYDGTV (reference sequence). CDR3 region: CALWEPSELGKKIRVF. The CDR3 DNA is TGTGCCTTGTGGGAGCCCTCTGAGTTGGGCAAAAAAATCAGGGTATTT.

This clone was counted at least ten times. A far larger clone is off by one base, so a read error is likely. This CDR3 is also generated by other DNA sequences in the sample. The chain is built from TRGV9 and TRGJ1 or TRGJ2. With 4 bases clipped from V and 4 bases from J, the junction kept 10 bases outside the gene matches. From germline, CDR1 is GITISATS and CDR2 ISYDGTV (reference sequence). This CDR3 is 14 amino acids long. The CDR3 DNA reads as TGTGCCTTGTGGGATCCAATTTTCTATTATAAGAAACTCTTT. Protein sequence: CALWDPIFYYKKLF.

Details on this clone: TCRdb assigns this DNA the protein of a much larger clone, which departs from its translation at residue 13; this likely reflects a read error, and the protein shown comes from translating the DNA. No J gene was named, though the V gene is TRGV9. The CDR3 length is 15 residues. Germline V gene data show CDR1 as GITISATS and CDR2 as ISYDGTV (reference sequence). The CDR3 DNA sequence: TGTGCCTTGTGGGAGGTGCTATTGGGCAAAAAAATCACGGTATTT. Its protein product is CALWEVLLGKKITVF.

The sample holds many counts of this clone. This DNA's translation differs at residue 5 from TCRdb's protein, which comes from a much larger clone; a read error is likely, and the protein shown is translated from the DNA. V gene TRGV9 combines with J gene TRGJ1 or TRGJ2. In the absence of a J gene in TCRdb, the DNA was matched to germline to assign it here. The CDR3 is 13 residues long. In germline, CDR1 is GITISATS, CDR2 ISYDGTV (reference sequence). V dropped 5 bases and J dropped 7; count of bases not matched to a gene: 11. CDR3 in DNA: TGTGCCTTGTGGGGGGTTGGTTCCTATAAGAAACTCTTT. This codes for CALWGVGSYKKLF.

Ten or more counts support this clone. Translating this DNA gives a protein that differs at residue 11 from the TCRdb one, which belongs to a much larger clone; a read error is likely, and the protein shown is this translation. The chain's CDR3 is CALWEFSYYKRLF. The CDR3 region has the DNA TGTGCCTTGTGGGAGTTTTCTTATTATAAGAGACTCTTT. The chain is built from TRGV9 and TRGJ1 or TRGJ2. Germline CDR1 is GITISATS and CDR2 is ISYDGTV (reference sequence). This CDR3 contains 13 residues.

This clone was counted between two and nine times. A far larger clone is a single base away, which makes a read error likely. The same CDR3 can be traced to other DNA sequences in this sample. A V gene of TRGV9 was called, but no J gene was assigned. CDR3 length equals 13 residues. CDR1 is GITISATS and CDR2 is ISYDGTV in the germline V gene (reference sequence). CDR3 sequence reads: CALWEVHRYKKLF. CDR3 in DNA: TGTGCCTTGTGGGAGGTGCACCGGTATAAGAAACTCTTC.

Worth noting for this clone: TCRdb's entry gives the protein of a much larger clone, which mismatches this DNA's translation at residue 12, likely from a read error; the protein reported here is translated from the DNA. V gene TRGV9 combines with J gene TRGJP1. TCRdb is silent on the J gene; assignment here came from matching the DNA to germline. CDR1 is GITISATS, CDR2 ISYDGTV, per germline (reference sequence). The CDR3 runs to 15 residues. The CDR3 DNA reads as TGTGCCTTGTGGGAGGCGGATACCACTGGTTGGTCCAAGATATTT. The encoded protein is CALWEADTTGWSKIF.

There are a few counts of this clone. One base separates it from a far larger clone, so it is likely a read error. The same CDR3 is also encoded by other DNA sequences in this sample. The J gene is TRGJ1 or TRGJ2, the V gene TRGV9. Assignment of the J gene here rests on matching the DNA to germline, because TCRdb gives none. The germline V gene encodes CDR1 GITISATS and CDR2 ISYDGTV (reference sequence). The CDR3 extends over 17 amino acids. The J segment lost 0 bases and the V segment lost 5 bases, leaving 16 bases of the junction unmatched. DNA for the CDR3: TGTGCCTTGTGGGTTACCTTAGCGGTCACGAATTATTATAAGAAACTCTTT. Encoded protein: CALWVTLAVTNYYKKLF.

In regard to this clone: The protein recorded in TCRdb matches a much larger clone and deviates from this DNA's translation at residue 12, suggesting a read error; the protein here is obtained by translating the DNA. The V call is TRGV5, the J call TRGJP. The J gene, absent from TCRdb, was called here by matching the DNA to germline. CDR1 is VINAFY, CDR2 YDVSNSKD, per germline. This CDR3 region has 17 residues. Here the CDR3 reads CATWDRSGGLGRKIKVF. In DNA, the CDR3 is TGTGCCACCTGGGACAGGTCGGGGGGGTTGGGCAGAAAAATCAAGGTATTT.

Notes on this clone: A read error likely explains why the TCRdb protein, taken from a much larger clone, differs from this DNA's translation at residue 3; the protein shown is translated from the DNA. The gene calls are TRGV4 and TRGJ1 or TRGJ2. Germline values: CDR1 EGSTGY, CDR2 YDSYTSSV. This CDR3 comprises 13 residues. The DNA of the CDR3 is TGTGCCGCCTGGTACCGCGATTATTATAAGAAACTCTTT. Protein product: CAAWYRDYYKKLF.

This clone has just a few counts. This is likely an artifact of a read error, given a far larger clone one base away. For the V gene the call is TRGV8; the J gene has no call. Germline loops: CDR1 VENAVY, CDR2 YDSYNSRV. The CDR3 consists of 15 residues. For the CDR3, the DNA is TGTGCCACCTGGGATCGCCGCCTGAATTATTATAAGAAACTCTTC. It translates to CATWDRRLNYYKKLF.

This clone was counted ten times or more. The chain combines TRGV2 with TRGJ1 or TRGJ2. Germline V lookup: CDR1 EGSNGY, CDR2 YDSYNSKV. This CDR3 region has 16 residues. V lost 0 bases and J lost 5; bases outside the gene matches: 13. CDR3: CATWDGPRFLDYKKLF. The CDR3 DNA follows: TGTGCCACCTGGGACGGGCCCCGCTTTTTGGATTATAAGAAACTCTTT.

About this clone: TCRdb shows a much larger clone's protein in place of this DNA's translation, and the two differ at residue 4, likely through a read error; the protein shown is translated from the DNA. This chain links TRGV9 with TRGJ1 or TRGJ2. This CDR3 is 12 amino acids long. Germline CDR1 GITISATS, CDR2 ISYDGTV (reference sequence). The CDR3 DNA reads as TGTGCCTTGCGGGAGGTTAGGGATAAGAAACTCTTT. It specifies CALREVRDKKLF.